A selection of T cell receptor beta chains follows, all from one sample in a study of PD-L1 blockade in urothelial cancer. Only in-frame clones appear in the TCRdb table, and some are missing; sequencing was by immunoSEQ multiplex PCR. This table has tens of thousands of clones, roughly 84% appearing once. This specimen consisted of PBMCs, obtained around atezolizumab (anti-PD-L1) treatment. The receptor set was obtained from a man aged 45-65 years with urothelial cancer. Each CDR3 is given with its conserved first and last residue. Fields, in order: clone size, V gene, J gene, D gene, CDR3 protein, CDR3 DNA. A D gene is named only where the DNA matches it firmly. Size tells how often a clone was seen (once, few, many) or the class of an expanded clone, and some rows leave it out.

.	TRBV19	TRBJ2-7	TRBD1	CASSKGTGGHYEQYF	TGTGCCAGTAGTAAGGGCACAGGGGGCCACTACGAGCAGTACTTC
.	TRBV19	TRBJ1-1	.	CASSSKYQQGRTEAFF	TGTGCCAGTAGTAGCAAGTATCAACAGGGCCGCACTGAAGCTTTCTTT
.	TRBV25-1	TRBJ2-5	.	CASSDTRPPGTQYF	TGTGCCAGCAGTGATACGCGGCCTCCTGGGACCCAGTACTTC
.	TRBV6-6	TRBJ1-2	TRBD1	CASSYLQGNYGYTF	TGTGCCAGCAGTTATTTACAGGGGAACTATGGCTACACCTTC
once	TRBV30	TRBJ1-4	.	CAWSSGQGEKLFF	TGTGCCTGGAGTTCCGGGCAGGGGGAAAAACTGTTTTTT
.	TRBV29-1	TRBJ2-7	TRBD1	CSIRGLGPYEQYF	TGCAGCATCAGGGGGCTCGGCCCCTACGAGCAGTACTTC
.	TRBV27	TRBJ2-7	.	CASSFQGGEQYF	TGTGCCAGCAGTTTCCAGGGGGGAGAGCAGTACTTC
.	TRBV19	TRBJ2-7	.	CASRITSAQGSEQYF	TGTGCCAGTAGAATAACTAGCGCTCAGGGGAGCGAGCAGTACTTC
.	TRBV6-1	TRBJ2-1	.	CASSDRFSPWDNEQFF	TGTGCCAGCAGTGACAGGTTTTCCCCGTGGGACAATGAGCAGTTCTTC
.	TRBV30	TRBJ1-5	TRBD1	CAWGQGGNQPQHF	TGTGCCTGGGGACAGGGGGGCAATCAGCCCCAGCATTTT
.	TRBV2	TRBJ2-7	.	CASSDAGLSYEQYF	TGTGCCAGCAGTGACGCGGGACTGAGCTACGAGCAGTACTTC
.	TRBV19	TRBJ2-1	.	CASSISGRSSYNEQFF	TGTGCCAGTAGTATCAGCGGGCGGAGCTCCTACAATGAGCAGTTCTTC
few	TRBV27	TRBJ2-3	.	CASSSGRGRSDTQYF	TGTGCCAGCAGTTCCGGGAGAGGTCGATCAGATACGCAGTATTTT
.	TRBV6-4	TRBJ2-2	TRBD2	CASSAGLAGASTGELFF	TGTGCCAGCAGCGCCGGGCTAGCGGGGGCCTCCACCGGGGAGCTGTTTTTT
.	TRBV11-3	TRBJ2-7	TRBD1	CASSPGTGFYEQYF	TGTGCCAGCAGCCCCGGGACAGGGTTCTACGAGCAGTACTTC
few	TRBV19	TRBJ1-2	TRBD1	CASLAGTANYGYTF	TGTGCCAGTCTCGCCGGGACAGCCAACTATGGCTACACCTTC
.	TRBV30	TRBJ2-6	TRBD2	CAWSFVAGGLLSGANVLTF	TGTGCCTGGAGTTTTGTAGCGGGGGGACTTCTCTCTGGGGCCAACGTCCTGACTTTC
.	TRBV5-5	TRBJ1-5	TRBD1	CASSLDGDSGQPQHF	TGTGCCAGCAGTCTCGACGGGGACAGTGGACAGCCCCAGCATTTT
.	TRBV6-6	TRBJ1-5	.	CASSYSGSTAFF	TGTGCCAGCAGTTACTCTGGCAGCACAGCATTTTTT
.	TRBV6-6	TRBJ1-3	.	CASSLTVSSGNTIYF	TGTGCCAGCAGTCTGACAGTCTCGTCTGGAAACACCATATATTTT
.	TRBV2	TRBJ2-7	TRBD2	CASSEGRGGFAYEQYF	TGTGCCAGCAGTGAGGGTCGGGGAGGGTTCGCCTACGAGCAGTACTTC
.	TRBV9	TRBJ2-4	.	CASSVGGGGKNIQYF	TGTGCCAGCAGCGTAGGGGGAGGGGGCAAAAACATTCAGTACTTC
.	TRBV21-1	TRBJ2-3	.	CASSKAGGSTDTQYF	TGTGCCAGCAGCAAAGCGGGCGGGAGCACAGATACGCAGTATTTT
.	TRBV11-2	TRBJ2-7	.	CASSLDLRASSYEQYF	TGTGCCAGCAGCTTAGATCTGAGGGCGAGCTCCTACGAGCAGTACTTC
.	TRBV14	TRBJ2-5	TRBD1	CASSQAPGGIQTQYF	TGTGCCAGCAGCCAAGCGCCAGGGGGTATCCAGACCCAGTACTTC
.	TRBV7-8	TRBJ1-2	.	CASSQNRVKYGYTF	TGTGCCAGCAGCCAAAACAGGGTCAAGTATGGCTACACCTTC
.	TRBV4-1	TRBJ2-2	TRBD2	CASSPKLAVKELFF	TGCGCCAGCAGCCCAAAACTAGCGGTGAAGGAGCTGTTTTTT
.	TRBV7-9	TRBJ2-3	.	CASSPYRERVTDTQYF	TGTGCCAGCAGCCCCTACAGGGAAAGGGTAACAGATACGCAGTATTTT
.	TRBV4-2	TRBJ2-7	.	CASSQGAREQYF	TGTGCCAGCAGCCAGGGGGCGAGGGAGCAGTACTTC
.	TRBV19	TRBJ2-1	.	CASSIPTGSSYNEQFF	TGTGCCAGTAGTATCCCGACAGGTAGCTCCTACAATGAGCAGTTCTTC